These 20 T cell receptor beta chains came from one sample sequenced in a study of cytomegalovirus exposure and HLA in healthy donors. In the PCR, 60 Vbeta and 13 Jbeta primers were used. TCRdb's table, derived via immunoSEQ multiplex PCR, lists solely in-frame clones and lacks some. The sample shows approximately 80,000 clones, and 3.5% to 4% sits with its ten largest clones. The sequencing input was PBMCs. These receptors all come from a man aged 18 to 35 in good health and CMV-seropositive.

The V and J genes are TRBV7-6 and TRBJ1-1; TRBD1 is a possible D gene (5 bases). V lost 1 base to trimming and J lost 4 bases, with 19 bases between them. CDR3 length equals 17 residues. CDR1 and CDR2 from the germline V gene are SGHVS and FNYEAQ. DNA for the CDR3: TGTGCCAGCAGCTTAGTGGCAGGGCTACTAGCTTCCACTGAAGCTTTCTTT. Its translation is CASSLVAGLLASTEAFF.

The rearrangement links TRBV6-1 to TRBJ2-7, with 7 nucleotides matching TRBD1. The CDR3 is 15 amino acids. J was trimmed by 4 bases and V by 3 bases; bases with no gene match: 9. Germline CDR1 is MNHNS and CDR2 is SASEGT. The CDR3 is CASSDSDGQAYEQYF. DNA of the CDR3: TGTGCCAGCAGTGATTCAGACGGACAGGCGTACGAGCAGTACTTC.

V is TRBV11-2 and J is TRBJ2-5; D unresolved. The V and J ends lost 1 base and 5 bases respectively, with 14 bases between them. There are 15 residues in the CDR3. Germline V CDR1 and CDR2: SGHAT, FQNNGV. The DNA of the CDR3 is TGTGCCAGCAGCTTAGGTGCCTCCCGTGAGGAGACCCAGTACTTC. This translates into CASSLGASREETQYF. Supplemented by reference TRBV11-2 and TRBJ2-5, the full variable domain reads EAGVAQSPRYKIIEKRQSVAFWCNPISGHATLYWYQQILGQGPKLLIQFQNNGVVDDSQLPKDRFSAERLKGVDSTLKIQPAKLEDSAVYLCASSLGASREETQYFGPGTRLLVL.

The gene calls are TRBV18 and TRBJ1-2; D call uncertain. Trimming shortened V by 0 bases and J by 1 base, and 3 bases separated the two germline ends. In germline, CDR1 is KGHSH, CDR2 LQKENI. The CDR3 is 13 residues long. The CDR3 spells CASSPPSNYGYTF. The CDR3 region has the DNA TGTGCCAGCTCACCACCCAGTAACTATGGCTACACCTTC.

The genes are TRBV7-9 and TRBJ2-1; 9 positions agree with TRBD2. Trimming removed 1 base from V and 8 bases from J; junction bases left unmatched: 9. The CDR3 length is 16 residues. In germline, CDR1 is SEHNR, CDR2 FQNEAQ (reference sequence). CDR3 amino acids: CASSLGLAVLVDEQFF. The CDR3 DNA is TGTGCCAGCAGCTTAGGACTAGCGGTTTTAGTGGATGAGCAGTTCTTC. Full variable domain (remainder filled in from reference TRBV7-9 and TRBJ2-1): DTGVSQNPRHKITKRGQNVTFRCDPISEHNRLYWYRQTLGQGPEFLTYFQNEAQLEKSRLLSDRFSAERPKGSFSTLEIQRTEQGDSAMYLCASSLGLAVLVDEQFFGPGTRLTVL.

The J gene is TRBJ2-1, the V gene TRBV10-1; TRBD1 might be the D (5 bases). The CDR3 is made up of 14 amino acids. The V gene lost 7 bases and the J gene lost 8 bases, with 18 bases spanning the gap. From germline, CDR1 is WNHNN and CDR2 SYGVQD (reference sequence). The CDR3 protein is CASIGARSGDEQFF. As DNA, the CDR3 is TGCGCCAGCATAGGGGCTCGTTCCGGCGATGAGCAGTTCTTC.

The chain is built from TRBV27 and TRBJ2-6; maybe TRBD1 (5 bases). Germline V gene lookup returns CDR1 MNHEY and CDR2 SMNVEV (reference sequence). Trimming removed 5 bases from V and 2 bases from J, with 10 bases in between. CDR3 length: 15 residues. In DNA form, the CDR3 reads TGTGCCAGCAGTCTCAGGGTAGCTGGGGCCAACGTCCTGACTTTC. It encodes CASSLRVAGANVLTF.

V and J are TRBV4-2 and TRBJ1-3; weak D call: TRBD1 (5 bases). The CDR3 totals 17 residues. The V end lost 4 bases, the J end lost 0 bases, and 16 bases lay between the germline ends. Germline CDR1 LGHNA, CDR2 YNFKEQ. CDR3 in amino acids: CASSLPPRRASGNTIYF. CDR3 bases: TGTGCCAGCAGCCTCCCCCCGCGCAGGGCCTCTGGAAACACCATATATTTT.

The chain employs TRBV28 and TRBJ1-1; D not resolved. V was pared by 4 bases and J by 1 base, with 7 bases between. CDR3 length: 13 amino acids. The germline gives CDR1 MDHEN, CDR2 SYDVKM. The chain's CDR3 is CASSSVGNTEAFF. The CDR3 nucleotides read TGTGCCAGCAGTTCGGTTGGGAACACTGAAGCTTTCTTT.

The chain links TRBV7-6 to TRBJ2-1; maybe TRBD2 (6 bases). The V end was cut by 0 bases, the J end by 7 bases, with 10 bases between. Looked up from germline, CDR1 is SGHVS and CDR2 is FNYEAQ. This CDR3 comprises 14 residues. The CDR3: CASSLAAGSNEQFF. CDR3 bases: TGTGCCAGCAGCTTAGCCGCGGGGTCTAATGAGCAGTTCTTC.

V and J are TRBV5-5 and TRBJ1-1; the match to TRBD1 covers 10 bases. The CDR3 covers 13 residues. The J segment lost 10 bases and the V segment lost 4 bases, leaving 7 bases of the junction unmatched. Germline V CDR1 and CDR2: SGHKS, YYEKEE (reference sequence). CDR3 residues: CASSHGQGEGAFF. As DNA, the CDR3 is TGTGCCAGCAGCCACGGACAGGGGGAAGGAGCTTTCTTT. The full variable domain, completed using reference TRBV5-5 and TRBJ1-1, is DAGVTQSPTHLIKTRGQQVTLRCSPISGHKSVSWYQQVLGQGPQFIFQYYEKEERGRGNFPDRFSARQFPNYSSELNVNALLLGDSALYLCASSHGQGEGAFFGQGTRLTVV.

The chain combines TRBV10-1 with TRBJ2-7; 9 nucleotides align to TRBD1. CDR1 and CDR2 from the germline V gene are WNHNN and SYGVQD (reference sequence). V trimming: 5 bases; J trimming: 3 bases; junction bases outside the gene matches: 2. There are 13 residues in the CDR3. CDR3 region: CASSSGQGYEQYF. CDR3 sequence (DNA): TGCGCCAGCAGTTCGGGACAGGGCTACGAGCAGTACTTC.

This sequence joins TRBV5-1 and TRBJ2-7; 7 bases are a match to TRBD2. V lost 7 bases to trimming and J lost 2 bases; unmatched junction nucleotides: 9. Per the germline V gene, CDR1 is SGHRS and CDR2 is YFSETQ. The CDR3 runs 14 residues. The CDR3, as DNA: TGCGCCAGCTCGGCCGGGGGGACCGCCTACGAGCAGTACTTC. It translates to CASSAGGTAYEQYF. Together with reference TRBV5-1 and TRBJ2-7, the CDR3 gives the full variable domain: KAGVTQTPRYLIKTRGQQVTLSCSPISGHRSVSWYQQTPGQGLQFLFEYFSETQRNKGNFPGRFSGRQFSNSRSEMNVSTLELGDSALYLCASSAGGTAYEQYFGPGTRLTVT.

This chain joins TRBV5-1 and TRBJ2-3, with TRBD2 identical over 12 bases. This CDR3 is built from 16 residues. Germline V CDR1 and CDR2: SGHRS, YFSETQ. The V and J ends lost 1 base and 4 bases, in that order; junction bases with no gene match: 4. The CDR3 DNA sequence: TGCGCCAGCAGCTTGAGGACTAGCGGGAACTCAGATACGCAGTATTTT. Translated: CASSLRTSGNSDTQYF.

The genes are TRBV5-1 and TRBJ2-5, with 8 bases matching TRBD2. The CDR3 runs to 15 residues. Trimming cost V 2 bases and J 2 bases; bases outside gene matches: 5. The germline V gene encodes CDR1 SGHRS and CDR2 YFSETQ. The CDR3: CASSFGSGDQETQYF. The CDR3 DNA reads TGCGCCAGCAGCTTCGGTAGCGGGGATCAAGAGACCCAGTACTTC.

The chain couples TRBV6-5 to TRBJ1-5; unclear D gene. Germline V gene data show CDR1 as MNHEY and CDR2 as SVGAGI. Trimming stripped 8 bases from V and 1 base from J, with 15 bases between. The CDR3 contains 15 residues. The CDR3 DNA reads TGTGCCAGCCGGGTTTTCGGTGGCAGCAATCAGCCCCAGCATTTT. It yields the protein CASRVFGGSNQPQHF.

The chain carries TRBV6-6 and TRBJ2-3, with D hard to call. CDR1 and CDR2 from the germline V gene are MNHNY and SVGAGI (reference sequence). This CDR3 has 12 residues. The V and J ends lost 10 bases and 6 bases respectively, with 14 bases between them. CDR3 in amino acids: CATNNMVDTQYF. CDR3 nucleotides: TGTGCCACGAATAACATGGTTGATACGCAGTATTTT.

The rearrangement links TRBV5-4 to TRBJ1-1, with a tentative D call TRBD1 (5 bases). Trimming stripped 4 bases from V and 0 bases from J, with 13 bases between. The CDR3 contains 15 residues. Germline V gives CDR1 SGHNT, CDR2 YYREEE (reference sequence). CDR3 loop: CASSRIWDLNTEAFF. The CDR3 DNA reads as TGTGCCAGCAGCCGCATTTGGGACTTGAACACTGAAGCTTTCTTT.

The chain has TRBV28 and TRBJ2-2, with 9 positions matching TRBD1. Germline-derived CDR1 and CDR2 are MDHEN and SYDVKM. This CDR3 has 16 residues. J was trimmed by 1 base and V by 0 bases; bases with no gene match: 0. For the CDR3, the DNA is TGTGCCAGCAGTTTATGGGACAGGGGGAACACCGGGGAGCTGTTTTTT. It is translated as CASSLWDRGNTGELFF. The full variable domain, with the rest looked up from reference TRBV28 and TRBJ2-2, is DVKVTQSSRYLVKRTGEKVFLECVQDMDHENMFWYRQDPGLGLRLIYFSYDVKMKEKGDIPEGYSVSREKKERFSLILESASTNQTSMYLCASSLWDRGNTGELFFGEGSRLTVL.

V usage is TRBV5-6 and J usage is TRBJ2-7; 9 positions agree with TRBD2. CDR1 SGHDT and CDR2 YYEEEE come from the germline V gene. Unmatched junction bases numbered 9, after V lost 4 bases and J lost 4 bases. This CDR3 has 15 amino acids. This chain's CDR3 is CASSGRDSGSYEQYF. As DNA, the CDR3 is TGTGCCAGCAGCGGGCGGGATAGCGGGAGTTACGAGCAGTACTTC.